This TCR beta chain stems from a study of blood T cell repertoires in COVID-19. Study information: COVID-19 samples from acute and convalescent phases originated in the United States, Italy and Spain. The analysed material was cDNA or gDNA that came from T cells, B-cell-depleted T cells, or PBMCs.

This clone appeared a single time. The CDR3 is 13 amino acids. Germline V CDR1 and CDR2: MNHEY, SVGAGI. V dropped 9 bases and J dropped 0 bases, with 9 bases sitting between them. Clones were read by immunoSEQ multiplex PCR, and TCRdb kept only the in-frame ones, dropping some. The table shows approximately 150,000 clones, with around 82% occurring only once. The receptor was derived from a man in his 60s with active or convalescent COVID-19. The J gene is TRBJ2-1, the V gene TRBV6-5; D not certain. The specimen sequenced was peripheral blood. The CDR3 is CASRPSSYNEQFF. CDR3 bases: TGTGCCAGTCGTCCTAGCTCCTACAATGAGCAGTTCTTC.